The source of this TCR beta chain is a study of T cells in Graves' hyperthyroidism and ophthalmopathy. Whole-study results and caveats: Researchers report that a 13 V-J model separated ophthalmopathy from stable hyperthyroidism.

Trimming removed 2 bases at V and 3 bases at J, with 11 bases between. The germline gives CDR1 KGHSH, CDR2 LQKENI. The length of the CDR3 is 14 residues. This clonotype was detected ten times or more. Its specificity is unknown. Amplification of TCR beta CDR3 regions used RNA as the template. The HTBI set primed first-round TCR CDR3 RT-PCR. MiXCR, run by TCRdb on the multiplex PCR reads, gives a single entry per CDR3 protein. The sample holds about 210,000 distinct CDR3 sequences, about a sixth seen once. The V call is TRBV18, the J call TRBJ2-7; a weak D match, TRBD1 (5 bases). This TCR was recovered from a man aged 45-65 years with Graves' hyperthyroidism. The sequenced material came from blood. As DNA, the CDR3 is TGTGCCAGCTCACCATCAGGGTTAAGCTACGAGCAGTACTTC. Translated, it gives CASSPSGLSYEQYF.